This T cell receptor (beta chain) is from a study of T cell responses to AZD1222 COVID-19 vaccine. Study observations and caveats: Spike-specific TCR breadth and depth grew following two AZD1222 doses. Seropositivity was recorded at baseline in only 6 or 7 AZD1222 recipients. Unmutated variant regions are reportedly targeted by nearly half of spike-specific TCRs. Sampling captured repertoires only after the peak T cell response.

Concerning this clone: Its target is not known.

Libraries were prepared by immunoSEQ multiplex PCR; TCRdb keeps only in-frame clonotypes and omits some of them. The sample has more than 60,000 clones, roughly 90% seen once; the top ten hold roughly 23%. Trimming at V came to 0 bases and at J to 5 bases, leaving 7 bases not matched to a gene. This CDR3 is 15 amino acids long. Germline-derived CDR1 and CDR2 are MNHEY and SVGAGI. The specimen comprised peripheral blood, sampled on day 0 of AZD1222 vaccination. This chain links TRBV6-5 with TRBJ2-7; TRBD1 matches 7 bases. The clonotype originates from an adult in good health. The CDR3 sequence: CASSYSTTGLNEQYF. The CDR3 DNA sequence: TGTGCCAGCAGTTACTCGACGACAGGGCTGAACGAGCAGTACTTC.